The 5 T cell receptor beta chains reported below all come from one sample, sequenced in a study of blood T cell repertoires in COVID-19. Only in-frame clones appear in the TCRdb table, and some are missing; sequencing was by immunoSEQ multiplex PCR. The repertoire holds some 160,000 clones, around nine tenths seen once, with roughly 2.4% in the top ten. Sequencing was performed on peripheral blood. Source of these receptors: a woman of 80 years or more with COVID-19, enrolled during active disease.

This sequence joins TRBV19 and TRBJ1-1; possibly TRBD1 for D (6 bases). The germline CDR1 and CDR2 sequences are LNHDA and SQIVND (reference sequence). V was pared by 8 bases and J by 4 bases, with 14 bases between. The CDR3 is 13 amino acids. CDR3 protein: CASGGTGFTEAFF. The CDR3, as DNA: TGTGCCAGTGGCGGTACAGGGTTCACTGAAGCTTTCTTT.

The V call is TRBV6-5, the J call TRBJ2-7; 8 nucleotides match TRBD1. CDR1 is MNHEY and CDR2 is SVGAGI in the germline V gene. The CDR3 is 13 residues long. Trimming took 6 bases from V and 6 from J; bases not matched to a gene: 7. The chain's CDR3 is CASRTWTGSEQYF. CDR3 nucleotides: TGTGCCAGCAGGACTTGGACAGGGAGCGAGCAGTACTTC.

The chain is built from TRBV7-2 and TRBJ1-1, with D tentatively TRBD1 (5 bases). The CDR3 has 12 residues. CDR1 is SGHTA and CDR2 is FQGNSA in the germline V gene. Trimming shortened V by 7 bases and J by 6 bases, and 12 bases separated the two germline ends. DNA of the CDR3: TGTGCCAGCAAGGAACAGGTCCCTGAAGCTTTCTTT. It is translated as CASKEQVPEAFF. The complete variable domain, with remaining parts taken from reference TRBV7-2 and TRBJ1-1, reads GAGVSQSPSNKVTEKGKDVELRCDPISGHTALYWYRQSLGQGLEFLIYFQGNSAPDKSGLPSDRFSAERTGGSVSTLTIQRTQQEDSAVYLCASKEQVPEAFFGQGTRLTVV.

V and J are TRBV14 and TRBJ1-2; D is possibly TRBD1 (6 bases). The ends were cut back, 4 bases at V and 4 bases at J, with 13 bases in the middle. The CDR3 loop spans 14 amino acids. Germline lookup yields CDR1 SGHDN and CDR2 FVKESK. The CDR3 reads CASSPQQGTYGYTF. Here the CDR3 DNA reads TGTGCCAGCAGCCCACAACAGGGTACCTATGGCTACACCTTC.

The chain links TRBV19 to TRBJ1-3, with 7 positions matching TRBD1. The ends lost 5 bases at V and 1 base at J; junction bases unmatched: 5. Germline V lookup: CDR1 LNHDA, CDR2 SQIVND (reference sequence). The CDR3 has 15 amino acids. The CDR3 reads CASSAGQRSGNTIYF. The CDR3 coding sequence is TGTGCCAGTAGTGCGGGACAGCGGTCTGGAAACACCATATATTTT.